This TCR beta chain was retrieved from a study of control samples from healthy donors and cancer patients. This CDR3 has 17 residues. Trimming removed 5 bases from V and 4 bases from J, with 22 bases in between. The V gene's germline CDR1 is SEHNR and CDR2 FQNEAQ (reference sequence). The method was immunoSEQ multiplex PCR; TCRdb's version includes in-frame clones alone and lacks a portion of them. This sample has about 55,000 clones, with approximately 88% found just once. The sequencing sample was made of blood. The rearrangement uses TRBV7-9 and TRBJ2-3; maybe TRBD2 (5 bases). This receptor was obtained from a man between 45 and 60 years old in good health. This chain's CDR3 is CASSRGLTDSRSDTQYF. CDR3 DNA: TGTGCCAGCAGCCGGGGATTAACGGACTCTCGGTCAGATACGCAGTATTTT.